This is a list of T cell receptor beta chains from one sample in a study of T cell responses to AZD1222 COVID-19 vaccine. Sequencing used immunoSEQ multiplex PCR; TCRdb keeps in-frame clones, though not all of them. The repertoire holds roughly 160,000 clones, roughly nine tenths seen once, with around 6.9% in the top ten. The starting material was peripheral blood, obtained on day 0 of AZD1222 vaccination. The receptors originated from an adult in good health. Each CDR3 is given with its conserved first and last residue. D genes are given only for firm matches. Some rows mark clone size as missing; the rest say once, few, many or name a class of expanded clone.

NA | TRBJ1-3 | TRBV2 | TRBD1 | CASSPQGAVGNTIYF | TGTGCCAGCAGTCCCCAGGGGGCGGTTGGAAACACCATATATTTT
NA | TRBJ1-2 | TRBV19 | NA | CASSSHFFAGNGYTF | TGTGCCAGTAGTTCGCATTTCTTCGCAGGGAATGGCTACACCTTC
NA | TRBJ1-6 | TRBV7-9 | NA | CASSRTTGGSPLHF | TGTGCCAGCAGCAGAACGACAGGCGGTTCACCCCTCCACTTT
NA | TRBJ1-2 | TRBV16 | NA | CASSQSRYGGYGYTF | TGTGCCAGCAGCCAATCACGGTACGGGGGCTATGGCTACACCTTC
NA | TRBJ2-1 | TRBV27 | TRBD1 | CASSLYGTGLSPYNEQFF | TGTGCCAGCAGTTTATATGGGACAGGGCTGTCCCCCTACAATGAGCAGTTCTTC
NA | TRBJ1-6 | TRBV18 | NA | CASSDSYNSPLHF | TGTGCCAGCTCGGACTCCTATAATTCACCCCTCCACTTT
NA | TRBJ2-7 | TRBV6-5 | TRBD2 | CAGNGGGFDEQYF | TGTGCGGGAAATGGGGGGGGTTTTGACGAGCAGTACTTC
NA | TRBJ2-1 | TRBV6-5 | NA | CASIDRYNEQFF | TGTGCCAGCATCGACAGGTACAATGAGCAGTTCTTC
NA | TRBJ2-5 | TRBV4-1 | NA | CAARQKRVTQYF | TGCGCAGCTAGGCAAAAAAGGGTGACCCAGTACTTC
NA | TRBJ2-3 | TRBV30 | TRBD2 | CAWTYAGGTDTQYF | TGTGCCTGGACTTACGCGGGGGGCACAGATACGCAGTATTTT
NA | TRBJ1-6 | TRBV3-1/TRBV3-2 | TRBD1 | CASSQEIPGQGSNSPLHF | TGTGCCAGCAGCCAAGAAATTCCAGGACAGGGAAGTAATTCACCCCTCCACTTT
NA | TRBJ2-3 | TRBV3-1/TRBV3-2 | TRBD2 | CASRGAGGGDTQYF | TGTGCCAGCAGAGGAGCGGGGGGAGGGGATACGCAGTATTTT
NA | TRBJ2-7 | TRBV7-2 | NA | CASSLFEGTYEQYF | TGTGCCAGCAGCTTATTCGAGGGGACCTACGAGCAGTACTTC
NA | TRBJ2-1 | TRBV7-9 | NA | CASRSDSDEQFF | TGTGCCAGCAGATCGGACAGCGATGAGCAGTTCTTC
NA | TRBJ2-3 | TRBV6-5 | TRBD2 | CASKPSAGGADTQYF | TGTGCCAGCAAACCTTCAGCGGGGGGAGCAGATACGCAGTATTTT
NA | TRBJ1-3 | TRBV9 | TRBD1 | CASSETGNTIYF | TGTGCCAGCAGCGAGACAGGGAACACCATATATTTT
NA | TRBJ1-5 | TRBV6-2/TRBV6-3 | NA | CASSYETLSNQPQHF | TGTGCCAGCAGTTATGAGACCCTTAGCAATCAGCCCCAGCATTTT
NA | TRBJ2-6 | TRBV30 | NA | CAGKGGLSGANVLTF | TGTGCCGGTAAGGGGGGGCTCTCTGGGGCCAACGTCCTGACTTTC
NA | TRBJ2-3 | TRBV15 | TRBD1 | CATSRDPTGGDTQYF | TGTGCCACCAGCAGAGATCCGACAGGGGGGGATACGCAGTATTTT
NA | TRBJ2-1 | TRBV12-3/TRBV12-4 | NA | CASSLDRYNEQFF | TGTGCCAGCAGTTTAGACAGATACAATGAGCAGTTCTTC
NA | TRBJ1-6 | TRBV24-1 | TRBD1 | CATSDFKGGPGSPLHF | TGTGCCACCAGTGATTTTAAAGGGGGCCCGGGCTCACCCCTCCACTTT
NA | TRBJ2-7 | TRBV30 | NA | CAWSVGGSYEQYF | TGTGCCTGGAGTGTCGGAGGATCCTACGAGCAGTACTTC
NA | TRBJ2-1 | TRBV24-1 | NA | CATSAPGSYNEQFF | TGTGCCACCAGTGCCCCGGGCTCCTACAATGAGCAGTTCTTC
NA | TRBJ2-2 | TRBV7-3 | NA | CASSLMRDGTGELFF | TGTGCCAGCAGCTTAATGAGGGATGGCACCGGGGAGCTGTTTTTT
NA | TRBJ1-6 | TRBV25-1 | NA | CASARGGSSYNSPLHF | TGTGCCAGCGCTAGGGGGGGGAGCTCCTATAATTCACCCCTCCACTTT
NA | TRBJ2-5 | TRBV7-3 | NA | CASSYGSGQETQYF | TGTGCCAGCAGCTATGGGAGCGGGCAAGAGACCCAGTACTTC
NA | TRBJ1-1 | TRBV7-3 | NA | CASSLLGGGNTEAFF | TGTGCCAGCAGCTTACTTGGGGGAGGGAACACTGAAGCTTTCTTT
NA | TRBJ2-7 | TRBV3-1/TRBV3-2 | TRBD1 | CASSQDGRRTGDSYEQYF | TGTGCCAGCAGCCAAGATGGAAGACGGACAGGGGATAGCTACGAGCAGTACTTC
NA | TRBJ2-7 | TRBV29-1 | TRBD1 | CSVDPGQGDNEQYF | TGCAGCGTTGACCCCGGACAGGGCGACAACGAGCAGTACTTC
once | TRBJ2-5 | TRBV2 | TRBD1 | CASSSSPGGGLETQYF | TGTGCCAGCAGCTCTTCTCCAGGGGGCGGGTTAGAGACCCAGTACTTC
NA | TRBJ1-2 | TRBV27 | NA | CASSLGEEGARGYTF | TGTGCCAGCAGTTTGGGTGAGGAAGGGGCGCGTGGCTACACCTTC
NA | TRBJ2-2 | TRBV27 | NA | CASSLSIAGTGELFF | TGTGCCAGCAGTTTATCGATCGCGGGAACCGGGGAGCTGTTTTTT
NA | TRBJ2-2 | TRBV3-1/TRBV3-2 | NA | CASSVFGNTGELFF | TGTGCCAGCAGCGTATTCGGGAACACCGGGGAGCTGTTTTTT
NA | TRBJ1-6 | TRBV28 | TRBD1 | CASREITGGATPLHF | TGTGCCAGCAGAGAGATTACAGGGGGCGCGACACCCCTCCACTTT
NA | TRBJ2-1 | TRBV6-2/TRBV6-3 | TRBD1 | CASSKPGQGIGEQFF | TGTGCCAGCAGTAAACCGGGACAGGGGATCGGTGAGCAGTTCTTC
NA | TRBJ2-3 | TRBV7-9 | TRBD2 | CASSVSGTSTDTQYF | TGTGCCAGCAGCGTTAGCGGGACTAGCACAGATACGCAGTATTTT
NA | TRBJ2-7 | TRBV7-9 | NA | CASSLEMWGADSYEQYF | TGTGCCAGCAGCTTAGAAATGTGGGGGGCTGACTCCTACGAGCAGTACTTC
once | TRBJ2-7 | TRBV7-8 | TRBD2 | CASSLVLAGALNEQYF | TGTGCCAGCAGCTTAGTACTAGCGGGGGCACTCAACGAGCAGTACTTC
NA | TRBJ1-3 | TRBV5-1 | NA | CASSLVAGSGNTIYF | TGCGCCAGCAGCTTGGTGGCAGGCTCTGGAAACACCATATATTTT
NA | TRBJ2-1 | TRBV29-1 | TRBD2 | CSVRLAGGFNEQFF | TGCAGCGTAAGACTAGCGGGGGGATTTAACGAGCAGTTCTTC
NA | TRBJ2-1 | TRBV19 | TRBD1 | CASTTLRDSSYNEQFF | TGTGCCAGTACCACCCTCCGGGACAGCTCCTACAATGAGCAGTTCTTC
NA | TRBJ1-2 | TRBV19 | TRBD1 | CASSQRPKTTGTVLPYYGYTF | TGTGCCAGTAGTCAACGACCGAAGACGACCGGGACAGTACTACCCTACTATGGCTACACCTTC
NA | TRBJ1-1 | TRBV6-1 | NA | CASSELPGENTEAFF | TGTGCCAGCAGTGAACTCCCAGGCGAGAACACTGAAGCTTTCTTT
NA | TRBJ2-1 | TRBV5-1 | TRBD1 | CASSGYRDRSNEQFF | TGCGCCAGCAGCGGATATCGGGACAGGTCCAATGAGCAGTTCTTC
NA | TRBJ1-5 | TRBV2 | NA | CASSEARQGNQPQHF | TGTGCCAGCAGTGAAGCCCGACAGGGCAATCAGCCCCAGCATTTT
NA | TRBJ2-5 | TRBV6-5 | NA | CASSPLGKSQETQYF | TGTGCCAGCAGTCCGCTGGGGAAGAGTCAAGAGACCCAGTACTTC
NA | TRBJ2-7 | TRBV24-1 | NA | CATSDPRTDIYEQYF | TGTGCCACCAGTGACCCCAGGACAGACATTTACGAGCAGTACTTC
once | TRBJ2-1 | TRBV6-2/TRBV6-3 | NA | CASSYGASSYNEQFF | TGTGCCAGCAGTTACGGGGCCAGCTCCTACAATGAGCAGTTCTTC
NA | TRBJ2-3 | TRBV2 | TRBD2 | CASRDGLAGPTDTQYF | TGTGCCAGCAGGGACGGACTAGCGGGGCCCACAGATACGCAGTATTTT
NA | TRBJ1-1 | TRBV27 | NA | CASRSGTEAFF | TGTGCCAGCAGGAGTGGGACTGAAGCTTTCTTT
NA | TRBJ1-2 | TRBV7-9 | TRBD1 | CASSLVQGGTGYTF | TGTGCCAGCAGCTTAGTTCAGGGGGGTACTGGCTACACCTTC
NA | TRBJ1-5 | TRBV19 | TRBD1 | CASSGRTGGKGNQPQHF | TGTGCCAGTAGTGGGAGGACAGGGGGAAAGGGCAATCAGCCCCAGCATTTT
NA | TRBJ1-1 | TRBV6-5 | NA | CASSYAMNTEAFF | TGTGCCAGCAGTTACGCCATGAACACTGAAGCTTTCTTT